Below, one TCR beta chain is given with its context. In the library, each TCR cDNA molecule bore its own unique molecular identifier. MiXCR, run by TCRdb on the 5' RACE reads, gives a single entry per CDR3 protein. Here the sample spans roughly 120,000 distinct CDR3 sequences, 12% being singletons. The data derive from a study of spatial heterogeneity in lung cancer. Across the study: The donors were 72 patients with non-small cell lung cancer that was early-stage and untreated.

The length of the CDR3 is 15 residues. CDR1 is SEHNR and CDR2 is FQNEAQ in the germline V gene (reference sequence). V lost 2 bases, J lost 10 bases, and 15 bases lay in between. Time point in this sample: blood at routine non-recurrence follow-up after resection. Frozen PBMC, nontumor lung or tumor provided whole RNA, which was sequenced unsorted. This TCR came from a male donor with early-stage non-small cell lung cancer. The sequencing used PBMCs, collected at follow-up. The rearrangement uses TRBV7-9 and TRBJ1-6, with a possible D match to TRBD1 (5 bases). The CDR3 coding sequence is TGTGCCAGCAGCTTATCCCCAGGGCCAGGATCACCCCTCCACTTT. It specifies CASSLSPGPGSPLHF.